Each of the 9 T cell receptor beta chains below was sequenced from the same sample in a study of T cell repertoires in cytomegalovirus infection. No antigen has been identified for these receptors. TCRdb analysed the reads with MiXCR anew, one entry per CDR3 protein. The table includes approximately 1,000,000 distinct CDR3 sequences, about a third detected once. Sequenced here: cultured CD8+ T cells from PBMCs, sampled from culture after CMV antigen stimulation. These receptors were obtained from a human donor in good health (CMV status not recorded). Some clones in this sample may be carry-over from other donors' samples.

There are a few counts of this clonotype. The chain links TRBV5-1 to TRBJ1-1; D is unresolved. The germline CDR1 and CDR2 sequences are SGHRS and YFSETQ. Trimming took 2 bases from V and 0 from J, leaving 8 bases between them. The CDR3 is made up of 14 amino acids. CDR3 in amino acids: CASSFRALNTEAFF. Here the CDR3 DNA reads TGCGCCAGCAGCTTCCGGGCCCTGAACACTGAAGCTTTCTTT.

This chain joins TRBV7-6 and TRBJ2-2; D call uncertain. The CDR3 contains 11 residues. The germline V gene encodes CDR1 SGHVS and CDR2 FNYEAQ. V lost 2 bases and J lost 9, with 4 bases in between. CDR3 bases: TGTGCCAGCAGCTTAAAGAGGGAGCTGTTTTTT. It translates to CASSLKRELFF.

This chain connects TRBV5-6 to TRBJ1-1, with TRBD1 identical over 8 bases. The CDR3 totals 15 residues. J lost 3 bases, V lost 4 bases, and 8 bases had no gene match. Germline V gives CDR1 SGHDT, CDR2 YYEEEE. The CDR3 DNA reads as TGTGCCAGCAGCCTTATGGACAGGGCAGACACTGAAGCTTTCTTT. Amino acid sequence: CASSLMDRADTEAFF.

This clonotype was observed a handful of times. The chain has TRBV27 and TRBJ1-3; D unresolved. The CDR3 consists of 15 residues. V was cut by 0 bases and J by 2 bases, with 8 bases left in between. The germline V gene encodes CDR1 MNHEY and CDR2 SMNVEV (reference sequence). The CDR3 protein is CASSLSGRTGNTIYF. DNA of the CDR3: TGTGCCAGCAGTTTATCTGGCAGGACTGGAAACACCATATATTTT.

The chain couples TRBV6-5 to TRBJ2-3; D not resolved. CDR3 length equals 17 residues. The ends were cut back, 6 bases at V and 0 bases at J, with 19 bases in the middle. Germline CDR1 is MNHEY and CDR2 is SVGAGI. The CDR3: CASRLWPYTPSTDTQYF. The CDR3 nucleotides are TGTGCCAGCAGGCTCTGGCCCTACACGCCAAGCACAGATACGCAGTATTTT.

This clonotype showed up just a few times. Here the CDR3 reads CASSSRPPAGRDEQFF. CDR3 nucleotides: TGTGCCAGCAGTTCCCGACCCCCAGCGGGGAGGGATGAGCAGTTCTTC. The gene calls are TRBV27 and TRBJ2-1, with 7 bases fitting TRBD2. V was clipped by 4 bases and J by 8 bases; unmatched bases: 14. Germline CDR1 MNHEY, CDR2 SMNVEV (reference sequence). This CDR3 spans 16 amino acids.

The chain is built from TRBV11-2 and TRBJ2-7; D unresolved. V lost 1 base, J lost 2 bases, and 9 bases lay in between. Per the germline V gene, CDR1 is SGHAT and CDR2 is FQNNGV. The CDR3 covers 14 residues. The CDR3 protein is CASSLAGFTYEQYF. The DNA of the CDR3 is TGTGCCAGCAGCTTAGCTGGGTTCACCTACGAGCAGTACTTC.

This clonotype was seen many times. The chain employs TRBV7-6 and TRBJ2-5, with D perhaps TRBD2 (5 bases). Trimming shortened V by 6 bases and J by 2 bases, and 13 bases separated the two germline ends. This CDR3 has 14 amino acids. Germline values: CDR1 SGHVS, CDR2 FNYEAQ. The CDR3 loop reads CASRGRGSQETQYF. The CDR3 nucleotides are TGTGCCAGCAGGGGCCGAGGGTCTCAAGAGACCCAGTACTTC. Drawing the rest from reference TRBV7-6 and TRBJ2-5, the complete variable domain is GAGVSQSPRYKVTKRGQDVALRCDPISGHVSLYWYRQALGQGPEFLTYFNYEAQQDKSGLPNDRFSAERPEGSISTLTIQRTEQRDSAMYRCASRGRGSQETQYFGPGTRLLVL.

The rearrangement uses TRBV5-6 and TRBJ1-1; D remains ambiguous. The CDR3 has 14 residues. The germline V and J ends were trimmed by 0 bases and 0 bases, with 6 bases remaining between them. Germline CDR1 is SGHDT and CDR2 is YYEEEE. The chain's CDR3 is CASSLGKMNTEAFF. In DNA, the CDR3 is TGTGCCAGCAGCTTGGGGAAGATGAACACTGAAGCTTTCTTT.